Described below is a single TCR beta chain sequence and its context. This clonotype was detected ten times or more. Its binding antigen is unknown. The sample holds no much larger clone one base away, and base qualities are not on file. The sample is drawn from a study of prognosis after radiotherapy for stage I lung cancer (dated by TCRdb to the early 2020s). Broadly, across the study: Between April 2018 and 2019, 15 to 20 stage I NSCLC patients were enrolled in Nanjing, China. This study profiled peripheral blood TCR beta repertoires from stage I NSCLC patients before and after stereotactic body radiotherapy and linked the repertoires to distant failure. Squamous cell carcinoma histology was identified in over five patients, and adenocarcinoma histology was identified in twelve patients. After SBRT, distant metastases developed in about 20% of the 19 patients at a median of approximately seven months, while the remaining 15 patients had no significant progression. Concurrent therapy was not administered to any patient alongside SBRT. SBRT was given in 3 to 5 fractions with a biologically effective dose of at least 100 Gy, using image-guided IMRT or VMAT. The study sequenced around 40 blood samples from about 20 patients, one before and one after SBRT per patient. The cohort comprised 13 men and more than 5 women with a median age of roughly 75 years, ranging from roughly 50 to 84 years. Every patient was regarded as medically inoperable, because of comorbidities in 11 to 12 cases and refusal of surgery in roughly seven cases. Newly diagnosed primary stage I lung tumors occurred in roughly 14 patients, and oligometastatic NSCLC after surgical resection of the primary tumor occurred in a few.

The TCR beta CDR3 region was amplified from genomic DNA by two rounds of multiplex PCR. The first PCR round used primers specific to each TRBV and TRBJ gene, and the primer sequences were filed in Chinese patent CN105087789A. The second PCR round used universal primers. The Roche High Pure PCR Template Preparation Kit was used to extract genomic DNA from the frozen PBMCs. An Illumina HiSeq 3000 was used to sequence the libraries paired-end with 151 bp reads. On the study's bioinformatics: Raw reads lacking the multiplex PCR primer sequences were removed with CutAdapt. Using PEAR, the high-quality paired reads were merged into contigs. TRB V, D and J gene segments were assigned to each contig with MiXCR by alignment to reference sequences. To remove sequencing errors, CDR3 sequences were clustered according to base quality and sequence similarity. Shannon entropy, normalized by the natural log of the productive TCR sequence number, served as the measure of diversity. Clonality was defined as one minus Shannon entropy divided by the natural log of the number of unique clonotypes. Using the Youden index from ROC curves, the researchers picked the repertoire-metric cut-offs for progression-free survival, and all analyses were carried out in R 3.5.3. Using fastp trimming at Q25 and MiXCR clonotype assembly, TCRdb reanalyzed the public sequencing data and kept in-frame beta chains. Every distinct CDR3 protein forms one entry, paired with its most common genes and DNA. The authors' filters were not applied to this entry. For this sample the table gives about 51,000 distinct CDR3 sequences, of which about a third were detected only once. Clones ranked in the top ten supply roughly 9.4% of the sample.

The germline V gene specifies SGHTA as CDR1 and FQGNSA as CDR2. Its CDR3 holds 16 amino acids, cysteine through phenylalanine. The retained sequence is limited to the CDR3, 48 bases, with the frame set at the first base. V and J are trimmed by 1 base and 3 bases, and the gene matches miss 5 bases of the junction. All patients had node-negative disease on CT and PET/CT, and none had a history of other malignancies or prior chemotherapy or radiotherapy. At each of two time points, about 6 milliliters of peripheral venous blood were collected in EDTA tubes. PBMCs were isolated by Ficoll-Paque Plus density-gradient centrifugation. Immediately after collection, samples were stored at -80 degrees C until analysis. Study-wide conclusions, independent of this receptor: After SBRT, the count of unique TCR clones dropped from a median of roughly 9,400 beforehand to 6,500 to 8,000 afterward (Wilcoxon paired P=0.011). Differences in TRBV and TRBJ usage frequencies by metastasis status were reportedly observed in two V genes at baseline and in several V and two J genes after SBRT. Whether the expanded TCR clones were tumor-specific was not determined. All reported P values were unadjusted for multiple comparisons. Post-SBRT Shannon entropy and its change from baseline were lower in patients who developed distant metastases; baseline Shannon entropy was not associated with metastases. The study was limited by the small cohort and short follow-up, and independent validation of the study findings is required.

This specimen consisted of PBMCs, obtained before or after stereotactic body radiation therapy (not recorded which). The chain links TRBV7-2 with TRBJ2-2; 7 of the junction bases match TRBD2. The sequence came from a donor aged 50 or older with non-small cell lung cancer. The CDR3 reads CASSLGVLADTGELFF. The bases read TGTGCCAGCAGCTTAGGGGTGCTAGCGGACACCGGGGAGCTGTTTTTT.